This T cell receptor beta chain was sequenced during a study of OX40 agonist ivuxolimab in advanced cancers. From germline, CDR1 is SGHRS and CDR2 YFSETQ. The CDR3 has 14 amino acids. Trimming shortened V by 3 bases and J by 6 bases, and 15 bases separated the two germline ends. TCRdb's table, derived via immunoSEQ multiplex PCR, lists solely in-frame clones and lacks some. The sample carries 75,000 to 90,000 clones, approximately 88% recorded once. Sequenced here: CD4+ or CD8+ T cells sorted from blood, sampled in a trial of the OX40 agonist ivuxolimab. The chain links TRBV5-1 to TRBJ2-5; perhaps TRBD2 as D (7 bases). This receptor was identified in an adult with an advanced solid tumor such as melanoma, head and neck, liver or kidney cancer. The CDR3 bases are TGCGCCAGCAGCTCTCAGGGGAGGGGCAAGACCCAGTACTTC. This sequence encodes CASSSQGRGKTQYF. Based on the CDR3 plus reference TRBV5-1 and TRBJ2-5, the full variable domain is KAGVTQTPRYLIKTRGQQVTLSCSPISGHRSVSWYQQTPGQGLQFLFEYFSETQRNKGNFPGRFSGRQFSNSRSEMNVSTLELGDSALYLCASSSQGRGKTQYFGPGTRLLVL.